This T cell receptor (beta chain) was recorded in a study of human T cells and chemical hapten exposure. Germline CDR1 is LGHDT and CDR2 is YNNKEL (reference sequence). J lost 10 bases, V lost 4 bases, and 10 bases had no gene match. The CDR3 covers 15 residues. How the authors handled the data: From approximately 25,000 to 650,000 TCRs were found per sample, with a median of approximately 100,000. MiXCR, applied by TCRdb to the RACE reads, yields one record per CDR3 protein. TCRdb's processing, not the study's, gives the V and J calls here. The table shows 80,000 or so distinct CDR3 sequences, with around a tenth occurring only once. The table lists this clonotype with many counts. Its antigen is currently unknown. Time point reported: patch test 1, 2 weeks after DPC sensitization. Treatment defined: therapeutic diphenylcyclopropenone sensitization with weekly scalp DPC. Study-level findings and limits: Once DPC sensitization occurred, TCRs above 1 in 1000 frequency showed no change.

This sample comprised whole blood, obtained in connection with sensitization to the hapten diphenylcyclopropenone (DPC). The V call is TRBV3-1, the J call TRBJ2-1, with 10 bases fitting TRBD1. The sequence was obtained from a woman in her 50s with alopecia areata. Some clones in this sample may be carry-over from other donors' samples. The CDR3 spells CASSPGQGSRVEQFF. CDR3 nucleotide sequence: TGTGCCAGCAGCCCGGGACAGGGGTCCCGTGTGGAGCAGTTCTTC.